Presented here are 28 T cell receptor beta chains from one specimen sequenced in a study of T cell responses to AZD1222 COVID-19 vaccine. Assay: immunoSEQ multiplex PCR; the TCRdb copy retains only in-frame clones and omits some. The repertoire holds some 150,000 clones, with about 88% as singletons. This sample comprised peripheral blood, obtained after recovery from COVID-19. These receptors were collected from an adult who had recovered from COVID-19.

This chain uses TRBV19 with TRBJ1-1, with 8 bases identical to TRBD1. V shed 6 bases, J shed 4 bases, and the junction held 13 bases outside the gene matches. Germline CDR1 is LNHDA and CDR2 is SQIVND (reference sequence). This CDR3 spans 16 amino acids. The CDR3 coding sequence is TGTGCCAGTAGCCCTTGGTCAGGGGGCGTAGGCACTGAAGCTTTCTTT. Translated: CASSPWSGGVGTEAFF.

The chain employs TRBV3-1 (or the pseudogene TRBV3-2) and TRBJ2-1; 9 bases map to TRBD2. Looked up from germline, CDR1 is LGHDT and CDR2 is YNNKEL (reference sequence). V was pared by 5 bases and J by 9 bases, with 2 bases of the junction left unmatched. The CDR3 spans 12 residues. Here the CDR3 DNA reads TGTGCCAGCAGCAGGCGGGAGGGTGAGCAGTTCTTC. This codes for CASSRREGEQFF.

V is TRBV5-4 and J is TRBJ2-3; 8 nucleotides agree with TRBD2. This CDR3 has 16 residues. The J segment lost 6 bases and the V segment lost 4 bases, leaving 13 bases of the junction unmatched. Germline V gene sequence: CDR1 SGHNT, CDR2 YYREEE (reference sequence). The CDR3 loop reads CASSKSTRRGADTQYF. DNA of the CDR3: TGTGCCAGCAGCAAGTCGACCAGGCGGGGGGCGGATACGCAGTATTTT.

The CDR3 protein is CASSSEGGREAFF. CDR3 nucleotides: TGTGCCAGCAGCTCCGAGGGGGGGCGTGAAGCTTTCTTT. V is TRBV6-2 or TRBV6-3 and J is TRBJ1-1; D possibly corresponds to TRBD1 (6 bases). Germline lookup yields CDR1 MNHEY and CDR2 SVGEGT. This CDR3 region has 13 residues. V was pared by 6 bases and J by 7 bases, with 15 bases between.

The chain recombines TRBV27 with TRBJ2-5, with TRBD1 identical over 8 bases. The V and J ends lost 5 bases and 4 bases, in that order; junction bases with no gene match: 6. The V gene's germline CDR1 is MNHEY and CDR2 SMNVEV (reference sequence). This CDR3 is built from 14 residues. In DNA form, the CDR3 reads TGTGCCAGCAGTGGACAGGGTGGGGGAGAGACCCAGTACTTC. It encodes CASSGQGGGETQYF.

The genes are TRBV28 and TRBJ2-1; 8 bases are a match to TRBD2. CDR1 and CDR2 from the germline V gene are MDHEN and SYDVKM. V lost 5 bases to trimming and J lost 0 bases; unmatched junction nucleotides: 18. The length of the CDR3 is 20 residues. CDR3 region: CASSPSGDFTAGGSYNEQFF. In nucleotides, the CDR3 is TGTGCCAGCAGTCCGTCGGGGGATTTTACGGCGGGAGGCTCCTACAATGAGCAGTTCTTC.

J is TRBJ1-2 and V is TRBV15, with D possibly TRBD1 on 6 matching bases. Trimming pared 2 bases from V and 5 bases from J, leaving 12 bases between. The CDR3 totals 14 residues. Germline assignment: CDR1 LNHNV and CDR2 YYDKDF (reference sequence). CDR3 coding DNA: TGTGCCACCAGCAGACCGCAGGGGATTTATGGCTACACCTTC. Protein: CATSRPQGIYGYTF.

This clone was observed a single time. V gene TRBV19 combines with J gene TRBJ2-7; D gene uncertain. Germline V gene lookup returns CDR1 LNHDA and CDR2 SQIVND (reference sequence). V dropped 3 bases and J dropped 5 bases, with 11 bases sitting between them. This CDR3 contains 13 residues. CDR3 DNA sequence: TGTGCCAGTAGTATCCCCCCGACAAACGAGCAGTACTTC. Its protein product is CASSIPPTNEQYF.

J is TRBJ1-6 and V is TRBV7-8; D perhaps matches TRBD1 (5 bases). Germline CDR1 reads SGHVS; CDR2 reads FQNEAQ. The CDR3 contains 15 residues. Trimming cost V 1 base and J 9 bases, with 13 bases left between them. CDR3 in amino acids: CASSLEGHVGSPLHF. The CDR3 DNA follows: TGTGCCAGCAGCTTAGAGGGGCATGTTGGTTCACCCCTCCACTTT.

The chain couples TRBV20-1 to TRBJ2-3; TRBD2 aligns across 7 bases. In germline, CDR1 is DFQATT, CDR2 SNEGSKA (reference sequence). The V segment lost 5 bases and the J segment 6 bases; nucleotides outside the gene matches: 2. The CDR3 is 11 amino acids. The CDR3 loop reads CSAPLADTQYF. The CDR3 DNA follows: TGCAGTGCTCCACTAGCGGATACGCAGTATTTT.

The chain recombines TRBV5-1 with TRBJ2-5; D may correspond to TRBD1 or TRBD2 (6 bases each). V shed 4 bases and J shed 2 bases, with 12 bases lying between them. CDR3 length equals 14 residues. CDR1 and CDR2 from the germline V gene are SGHRS and YFSETQ. The CDR3 is CASSRGDTQETQYF. The CDR3 DNA reads as TGCGCCAGCAGCAGGGGGGACACTCAAGAGACCCAGTACTTC.

The rearrangement joins TRBV5-1 to TRBJ2-3; tentative D call: TRBD2 (6 bases). Germline V lookup: CDR1 SGHRS, CDR2 YFSETQ. With 2 bases removed from V and 6 bases from J, the gap between germline ends came to 7 bases. This CDR3 is 12 amino acids long. The CDR3 region has the DNA TGCGCCAGCAGCTTTGGAGGGGATACGCAGTATTTT. It translates to CASSFGGDTQYF.

The chain links TRBV7-3 to TRBJ2-5; TRBD2 matches 16 bases. Germline-derived CDR1 and CDR2 are SGHTA and FQGTGA. The CDR3 loop spans 17 amino acids. Trimming removed 5 bases from V and 7 bases from J; junction bases left unmatched: 10. Here the CDR3 DNA reads TGTGCCAGCAGCCCTCAGGGACTAGCGGGAGGGCCTGTGACCCAGTACTTC. Translating it yields CASSPQGLAGGPVTQYF.

The chain carries TRBV27 and TRBJ1-1, with 7 bases fitting TRBD1. The trim removed 5 bases at V and 2 bases at J, leaving 5 bases unmatched. Looked up from germline, CDR1 is MNHEY and CDR2 is SMNVEV (reference sequence). This CDR3 has 14 amino acids. CDR3 in amino acids: CASSLTGENTEAFF. The CDR3 DNA follows: TGTGCCAGCAGTCTAACAGGGGAAAACACTGAAGCTTTCTTT.

The chain has TRBV5-4 and TRBJ1-4, with 8 bases matching TRBD1. Germline CDR1 and CDR2: SGHNT and YYREEE (reference sequence). With 4 bases clipped from V and 7 bases from J, the junction kept 12 bases outside the gene matches. This CDR3 is built from 16 residues. CDR3 in amino acids: CASSPEGTGYTEKLFF. The CDR3 DNA reads TGTGCCAGCAGCCCGGAGGGGACAGGATATACTGAAAAACTGTTTTTT.

The rearrangement joins TRBV9 to TRBJ1-3; D gene uncertain. The V end lost 0 bases, the J end lost 2 bases, and 9 bases lay between the germline ends. The CDR3 sequence is 15 residues long. The V gene's germline CDR1 is SGDLS and CDR2 YYNGEE. The CDR3 here is CASSVEAAAGNTIYF. CDR3 nucleotide sequence: TGTGCCAGCAGCGTAGAGGCGGCAGCTGGAAACACCATATATTTT.

The rearrangement uses TRBV6-4 and TRBJ2-1; the D call may be TRBD1 or TRBD2 (5 bases each). Looked up from germline, CDR1 is MRHNA and CDR2 is SNTAGT. This CDR3 is built from 14 residues. The ends were cut back, 5 bases at V and 3 bases at J, with 11 bases in the middle. The CDR3 DNA reads as TGTGCCAGCAGTATGGGACCGGTCTACAATGAGCAGTTCTTC. Its translation is CASSMGPVYNEQFF.

This rearrangement joins TRBV5-6 to TRBJ1-1; maybe TRBD1 (6 bases). The germline V gene has CDR1 SGHDT and CDR2 YYEEEE. Between the trimmed V and J ends, which lost 0 bases and 5 bases, there was a span of 11 bases. This CDR3 is 14 amino acids long. DNA for the CDR3: TGTGCCAGCAGCTTGGGGGGGCCAAGAACTGAAGCTTTCTTT. As protein: CASSLGGPRTEAFF.

CDR3 nucleotide sequence: TGTGCCAGCAGTGCAGGGAACCAGCCCCAGCATTTT. Residues: CASSAGNQPQHF. The rearrangement joins TRBV28 to TRBJ1-5; D is perhaps TRBD1 (5 bases). Trimming pared 5 bases from V and 7 bases from J, leaving 9 bases between. The germline V gene has CDR1 MDHEN and CDR2 SYDVKM. The CDR3 extends over 12 amino acids.

The rearrangement joins TRBV3-1 (or the pseudogene TRBV3-2) to TRBJ1-3; D may be TRBD1 (5 bases). Between the trimmed V and J ends, which lost 3 bases and 0 bases, there was a span of 15 bases. The CDR3 extends over 17 amino acids. The germline CDR1 and CDR2 sequences are LGHDT and YNNKEL (reference sequence). The CDR3 reads CASSHLQGASSGNTIYF. DNA for the CDR3: TGTGCCAGCAGCCACCTTCAGGGCGCCAGCTCTGGAAACACCATATATTTT.

This clone occurred a few times. The chain combines TRBV27 with TRBJ1-6; maybe TRBD1 (6 bases). Trimming took off 3 bases at V and 14 bases at J, with 17 bases between the two ends. The germline V gene has CDR1 MNHEY and CDR2 SMNVEV (reference sequence). The CDR3 runs 14 residues. The CDR3 spells CASSLDSYNSALHF. For the CDR3, the DNA is TGTGCCAGCAGTTTGGACAGCTATAATTCGGCCCTCCACTTT.

The V and J genes are TRBV6-2 or TRBV6-3 and TRBJ2-7; no definite D call. The V and J ends lost 3 bases and 2 bases respectively, with 8 bases between them. Germline loops: CDR1 MNHEY, CDR2 SVGEGT. The CDR3 spans 13 residues. CDR3 region: CASSYTETYEQYF. The DNA of the CDR3 is TGTGCCAGCAGTTATACGGAAACCTACGAGCAGTACTTC.

The J gene is TRBJ2-5, the V gene TRBV29-1; unclear D gene. Trimming cost V 3 bases and J 1 base, with 3 bases left between them. Germline CDR1 reads SQVTM; CDR2 reads ANQGSEA. The CDR3 runs 11 residues. Written as DNA, the CDR3 is TGCAGCGTTGAGGCCCAAGAGACCCAGTACTTC. It is translated as CSVEAQETQYF.

J is TRBJ2-3 and V is TRBV28; maybe TRBD2 (7 bases). In germline, CDR1 is MDHEN, CDR2 SYDVKM. Trimming removed 1 base at V and 2 bases at J, with 10 bases between. The length of the CDR3 is 15 residues. The CDR3 region is CASSLSGGPTDTQYF. CDR3 bases: TGTGCCAGCAGTTTATCGGGGGGCCCCACAGATACGCAGTATTTT.

As concerns this clone: At the DNA level, this CDR3 is encoded by other sequences in the same sample as well. V and J are TRBV5-1 and TRBJ1-5; D is unclear. The length of the CDR3 is 15 residues. In germline, CDR1 is SGHRS, CDR2 YFSETQ. V lost 4 bases and J 0 bases, leaving 11 bases between the germline ends. The CDR3 DNA sequence: TGCGCCAGCAGCCTTGAGGGTTATAGCAATCAGCCCCAGCATTTT. Its protein product is CASSLEGYSNQPQHF.

This clone appeared a single time. This chain connects TRBV5-6 to TRBJ1-3; D gene uncertain. CDR3 length: 15 amino acids. Germline V lookup: CDR1 SGHDT, CDR2 YYEEEE. V shed 2 bases and J shed 0 bases, with 9 bases lying between them. CDR3 region: CASSFGMSSGNTIYF. In DNA form, the CDR3 reads TGTGCCAGCAGCTTTGGCATGAGCTCTGGAAACACCATATATTTT.

The CDR3 nucleotides are TGTGCCAGCAGCGGACAGGGGAACATCGGAAACACCATATATTTT. This gives the protein CASSGQGNIGNTIYF. The rearrangement links TRBV9 to TRBJ1-3; 8 bases map to TRBD1. The CDR3 length is 15 residues. From germline, CDR1 is SGDLS and CDR2 YYNGEE. Losses at the gene ends were 3 bases for V and 4 bases for J; bases not matched to a gene: 6.

This rearrangement joins TRBV3-1 (or the pseudogene TRBV3-2) to TRBJ2-1; 10 bases line up with TRBD2. The CDR3 loop spans 16 amino acids. CDR1 is LGHDT, CDR2 YNNKEL, per germline (reference sequence). The J segment lost 9 bases and the V segment lost 4 bases, leaving 12 bases of the junction unmatched. The DNA for the CDR3 is TGTGCCAGCAGCCCATCACTAGCGGGACTCGTCGGTGAGCAGTTCTTC. Encoded protein: CASSPSLAGLVGEQFF.